This T cell receptor beta chain was sequenced in a study of OX40 agonist ivuxolimab in advanced cancers. Whole-study context: Patients took ivuxolimab, an agonistic anti-OX40 (CD134) antibody. Checkpoint inhibitors had been given previously to 40% of patients.

The CDR3 has 14 amino acids. Trimming cost V 5 bases and J 3 bases, with 14 bases left between them. The germline V gene encodes CDR1 SGHTA and CDR2 FQGTGA. Data came from immunoSEQ multiplex PCR; TCRdb stores just in-frame clones and leaves some out. This repertoire shows about 69,000 clones, about 84% found once; its top ten account for roughly 6.1%. Autoimmune disease history or systemic immunosuppression meant exclusion. Sampling times: baseline, cycle 4 day 1, cycle 7 day 1. This specimen was CD4+ or CD8+ T cells sorted from blood, taken in a trial of the OX40 agonist ivuxolimab. The clonotype comes from an adult with an advanced solid tumor such as melanoma, head and neck, liver or kidney cancer. The V and J genes are TRBV7-3 and TRBJ2-7, with D perhaps TRBD1 or TRBD2 (5 bases each). The CDR3 reads CASSPRGPIYEQYF. DNA for the CDR3: TGTGCCAGCAGCCCCCGGGGCCCAATCTACGAGCAGTACTTC. Supplemented by reference TRBV7-3 and TRBJ2-7, the full variable domain reads GAGVSQTPSNKVTEKGKYVELRCDPISGHTALYWYRQSLGQGPEFLIYFQGTGAADDSGLPNDRFFAVRPEGSVSTLKIQRTERGDSAVYLCASSPRGPIYEQYFGPGTRLTVT.